A selection of T cell receptor beta chains follows, all from one sample in a study of blood T cell repertoires in COVID-19. The method was immunoSEQ multiplex PCR; TCRdb's version includes in-frame clones alone and lacks a portion of them. This sample has 200,000 to 250,000 clones; about 80% occur once, and the top ten carry around 2%. Sequenced input: peripheral blood. The receptors were sampled from a woman aged 55-69 years with acute or convalescent COVID-19. The CDR3 runs from the conserved cysteine through the conserved F or W. The order of the fields is D gene, clone size, J gene, V gene, CDR3 DNA, CDR3 protein. The D gene is left open where the match is weak. Part of the rows lack a size; the others show once, few, many or a class for expanded clones.

>.|.|TRBJ2-1|TRBV6-6
TGTGCCAGCAGGACAGAACCTTTCAATGAGCAGTTCTTC
CASRTEPFNEQFF
>.|.|TRBJ1-5|TRBV21-1
TGTGCCAGCACCCTAGAGTCTCGAGCGTCTCAGCCCCAGCATTTT
CASTLESRASQPQHF
>TRBD1|few|TRBJ1-2|TRBV6-2/TRBV6-3
TGTGCCAGCAGTTACTCGACAGGGAATGGCTACACCTTC
CASSYSTGNGYTF
>TRBD2|.|TRBJ2-3|TRBV10-3
TGTGCCATCAGCGAAACTAGCGGAAGCACAGATACGCAGTATTTT
CAISETSGSTDTQYF
>.|.|TRBJ2-1|TRBV2
TGTGCCAGCAGTGAGCAAGAGGCAGGGTACTACAATGAGCAGTTCTTC
CASSEQEAGYYNEQFF
>.|.|TRBJ1-2|TRBV6-1
TGTGCCAGCAGTGACATGCACCCCGTTAGTACAGGGTCCTTC
CASSDMHPVSTGSF
>.|.|TRBJ1-3|TRBV4-2
TGTGCCAGCAGCCCTTACGACCAGGGCCGCTCTGGAAACACCATATATTTT
CASSPYDQGRSGNTIYF
>TRBD1|.|TRBJ1-4|TRBV5-1
TGCGCCAGCAGGGGGGGGACAGGGGATGAAAAACTGTTTTTT
CASRGGTGDEKLFF
>TRBD1|.|TRBJ1-1|TRBV7-6
TGTGCCAGCAGTTCCTATGAGGTACCGGGACAGGGGACTGAAGCTTTCTTT
CASSSYEVPGQGTEAFF
>.|.|TRBJ1-1|TRBV28
TGTGCCAGCAGTCTGCGGACTGGGAGTAACATGAACACTGAAGCTTTCTTT
CASSLRTGSNMNTEAFF
>.|.|TRBJ2-1|TRBV27
TGTGCCAGCAGTGTCCGCAGGGGCTACAATGAGCAGTTCTTC
CASSVRRGYNEQFF
>.|.|TRBJ1-5|TRBV12-2
TGTGCAAGTCGCTCCAGAGGACAGGGTAGCAATCAGCCCCAGCATTTT
CASRSRGQGSNQPQHF
>.|.|TRBJ2-7|TRBV29-1
TGCAGCGTTAGGGGCCAGGGGTTCTCCGAGCAGTACTTC
CSVRGQGFSEQYF
>TRBD1|.|TRBJ1-4|TRBV6-5
TGTGCCAGCAGCTACAACAGACAGGGGGCGAAGGAAAAACTGTTTTTT
CASSYNRQGAKEKLFF
>.|.|TRBJ1-3|TRBV5-6
TGTGCCAGCAGCTTGGAGGCAGGGAAGGGAAACACCATATATTTT
CASSLEAGKGNTIYF
>.|few|TRBJ1-6|TRBV25-1
TGTGCCAGCAGTGAAGCCCGGGTTTTTTCACCCCTCCACTTT
CASSEARVFSPLHF
>TRBD2|.|TRBJ2-3|TRBV11-2
TGTGCCAGCAGCTTAGGGGCTAGCGGGGGGGCTAATACGCAGTATTTT
CASSLGASGGANTQYF
>TRBD1|.|TRBJ2-1|TRBV6-5
TGTGCCAGCAGAGACCAGGACAGGGGGCGCTTTGAGCAGTTCTTC
CASRDQDRGRFEQFF
>.|.|TRBJ1-4|TRBV9
TGTGCCAGCAGCCGGACAGCAGCAACTAATGAAAAACTGTTTTTT
CASSRTAATNEKLFF
>.|few|TRBJ2-5|TRBV2
TGTGCCAGCAGTGGAGGTCGCAGGGCCCAAGAGACCCAGTACTTC
CASSGGRRAQETQYF
>.|.|TRBJ2-7|TRBV10-3
TGTGCCATCCGGGACACCTACGAGCAGTACTTC
CAIRDTYEQYF
>TRBD1|.|TRBJ1-3|TRBV15
TGTGCCACCAGCACAGGGGGTGGAAACACCATATATTTT
CATSTGGGNTIYF
>.|.|TRBJ2-2|TRBV6-5
TGTGCCAGCAGTTACTACGGACAGAACGGGGAGCTGTTTTTT
CASSYYGQNGELFF
>.|.|TRBJ1-1|TRBV7-2
TGTGCCAGCAGCTTAATTGGTGGGAGGCGGAACACTGAAGCTTTCTTT
CASSLIGGRRNTEAFF
>.|.|TRBJ2-2|TRBV27
TGTGCCAGCAGTTTAGCAGGGTTGGGCACCGGGGAGCTGTTTTTT
CASSLAGLGTGELFF
>.|.|TRBJ1-1|TRBV7-2
TGTGCCAGCAGGCTAGATATGAACACTGAAGCTTTCTTT
CASRLDMNTEAFF
>TRBD2|.|TRBJ2-1|TRBV4-2
TGTGCCAGCAGCCAAGGGGCCGGGACTAGTCGGAATGAGCAGTTCTTC
CASSQGAGTSRNEQFF
>TRBD2|.|TRBJ2-3|TRBV6-6
TGTGCCAGCAGTCAGTTTGGGACTAGCGGGCTCACAGATACGCAGTATTTT
CASSQFGTSGLTDTQYF
>.|.|TRBJ1-2|TRBV5-1
TGCGCCAGCAGCTTGGACATCAGGGTCAAAGGGCATGGCTACACCTTC
CASSLDIRVKGHGYTF
>.|.|TRBJ1-2|TRBV25-1
TGTGCCAGCAGCGGCCCGGGAACGAGTGGCTACACCTTC
CASSGPGTSGYTF
>TRBD1|.|TRBJ1-2|TRBV5-8
TGTGCCAGCAGGCAGGGGGGATTATATGGCTACACCTTC
CASRQGGLYGYTF
>TRBD1|.|TRBJ1-4|TRBV15
TGTGCCACCAGCAGAGATAGAGGACAGGGGAACGAAAAACTGTTTTTT
CATSRDRGQGNEKLFF
>TRBD2|.|TRBJ2-1|TRBV5-1
TGCGCCAGCAGCGGTCCGGGACTAGCGGGAAGCAGCTCCTACAATGAGCAGTTCTTC
CASSGPGLAGSSSYNEQFF
>TRBD1|.|TRBJ2-2|TRBV5-1
TGCGCCAGCAGCTTTACAGGGGAAACCGGGGAGCTGTTTTTT
CASSFTGETGELFF
>.|.|TRBJ1-2|TRBV19
TGTGCCAGTAAAGGGAGGGGCCTTAACTATGGCTACACCTTC
CASKGRGLNYGYTF
>.|.|TRBJ1-2|TRBV6-2/TRBV6-3
TGTGCCAGCAGTACGGCCGGGACTGCAATTAACTATGGCTACACCTTC
CASSTAGTAINYGYTF
>TRBD1|.|TRBJ2-7|TRBV7-9
TGTGCCAGCAGCCCCGGGACAGGGGGCTCCTACGAGCAGTACTTC
CASSPGTGGSYEQYF
>.|.|TRBJ2-7|TRBV5-5
TGTGCCAGCAGCTTGCCCAGCTCCTACGAGCAGTACTTC
CASSLPSSYEQYF
>.|.|TRBJ1-5|TRBV6-1
TGTGCCAGCAGTGATCCGGGGAATCAGCCCCAGCATTTT
CASSDPGNQPQHF
>TRBD1|.|TRBJ1-2|TRBV30
TGTGCCTGGGCCGGGACAGGGGGCCTCAGGTACACCTTC
CAWAGTGGLRYTF
>TRBD1|.|TRBJ1-4|TRBV28
TGTGCCAGCAAACAGGGGTCTGAAAAACTGTTTTTT
CASKQGSEKLFF